These T cell receptor beta chains were read from a single sample in a study of OX40 agonist ivuxolimab in advanced cancers. Clones were sequenced by immunoSEQ multiplex PCR, and TCRdb holds only the in-frame ones, with some missing. In the table there are about 80,000 clones, roughly 84% of which are singletons. Source: CD4+ or CD8+ T cells sorted from blood, taken in a trial of the OX40 agonist ivuxolimab. The receptors derive from an adult with an advanced solid tumor such as melanoma, head and neck, liver or kidney cancer. The CDR3 runs from the conserved cysteine through the conserved F or W. The D gene is left open where the match is weak. Clone size is shown for a subset of rows, as once, few, many or a class of expanded clone.

v_gene	d_gene	j_gene	abundance	CDR3aa	CDR3nt
TRBV10-2	.	TRBJ2-1	.	CASSVIAREQFF	TGCGCCAGCAGTGTCATAGCCAGGGAGCAGTTCTTC
TRBV27	TRBD1	TRBJ1-5	.	CASSSGGRTGSLNQPQHF	TGTGCCAGCAGCTCAGGGGGCCGAACGGGAAGCCTCAATCAGCCCCAGCATTTT
TRBV28	.	TRBJ1-5	.	CASSFGAGSSYGSNQPQHF	TGTGCCAGCAGTTTCGGTGCAGGCTCCAGTTATGGAAGCAATCAGCCCCAGCATTTT
TRBV27	.	TRBJ2-7	once	CASSFLGGGNEQYF	TGTGCCAGCAGTTTCCTCGGGGGCGGGAACGAGCAGTACTTC
TRBV28	.	TRBJ1-5	.	CASSLHQGPSNQPQHF	TGTGCCAGCAGTTTACACCAGGGGCCCAGCAATCAGCCCCAGCATTTT
TRBV30	TRBD1	TRBJ1-3	.	CAWSIPQGNGNTIYF	TGTGCCTGGTCTATTCCACAGGGGAATGGAAACACCATATATTTT
TRBV5-1	TRBD1	TRBJ1-1	.	CASSYRQGESAFF	TGCGCCAGCAGTTATCGACAGGGGGAAAGTGCTTTCTTT
TRBV19	TRBD1	TRBJ1-5	.	CASSRTKQGKDQPQHF	TGTGCCAGTAGTAGAACGAAACAGGGGAAGGACCAGCCCCAGCATTTT
TRBV5-8	.	TRBJ2-2	once	CASSLEAGWTGELFF	TGTGCCAGCAGCTTGGAGGCAGGGTGGACCGGGGAGCTGTTTTTT
TRBV10-3	.	TRBJ2-3	.	CAISESGGTSTDTQYF	TGTGCCATCAGTGAGTCGGGGGGGACAAGCACAGATACGCAGTATTTT
TRBV28	TRBD2	TRBJ2-3	.	CASSSLLAGGFTDTQYF	TGTGCCAGCAGTTCCCTTCTAGCGGGGGGATTCACAGATACGCAGTATTTT
TRBV29-1	TRBD2	TRBJ2-5	.	CSVGGLAVKETQYF	TGCAGCGTTGGGGGACTAGCAGTAAAAGAGACCCAGTACTTC
TRBV7-3	.	TRBJ1-1	.	CASSPTGPTTEAFF	TGTGCCAGCAGCCCAACCGGGCCCACAACTGAAGCTTTCTTT
TRBV11-3	.	TRBJ2-7	.	CASSPQERSYEQYF	TGTGCCAGCAGCCCGCAGGAGCGGAGCTACGAGCAGTACTTC
TRBV19	TRBD1	TRBJ2-7	.	CASSMQGGEFYEQYF	TGTGCCAGTAGTATGCAAGGGGGCGAATTCTACGAGCAGTACTTC
TRBV15	TRBD1	TRBJ2-4	once	CATMTGQGKNIQYF	TGTGCCACCATGACAGGACAGGGAAAAAACATTCAGTACTTC
TRBV28	.	TRBJ2-7	.	CASSGLIGKQYF	TGTGCCAGCAGCGGATTGATAGGCAAGCAGTACTTC
TRBV10-3	.	TRBJ1-6	few	CAIRNPGVYNSPLHF	TGTGCCATCAGGAACCCCGGAGTCTATAATTCACCCCTCCACTTT
TRBV9	.	TRBJ1-6	.	CASSAGGGLIMSLHF	TGTGCCAGCAGCGCCGGTGGCGGATTGATTATGTCCCTCCACTTT
TRBV4-3	TRBD2	TRBJ2-2	.	CASSQGLAGTGELFF	TGCGCCAGCAGCCAAGGTCTAGCGGGCACCGGGGAGCTGTTTTTT
TRBV5-1	TRBD1	TRBJ2-7	.	CASSRGSGQSSYEQYF	TGCGCCAGCAGCCGTGGATCGGGACAGAGCTCCTACGAGCAGTACTTC
TRBV28	.	TRBJ1-4	.	CASSPRTGRQRKLFF	TGTGCCAGCAGTCCCCGGACGGGTAGACAGAGAAAACTGTTTTTT
TRBV30	.	TRBJ1-3	medium-sized	CAWKAGFSGNTIYF	TGTGCCTGGAAGGCCGGGTTCTCTGGAAACACCATATATTTT
TRBV5-4	.	TRBJ2-7	.	CASSSQGLDYEQYF	TGTGCCAGCAGCTCACAGGGTCTAGACTACGAGCAGTACTTC
TRBV5-6	.	TRBJ1-4	.	CASSLWGFGELFF	TGTGCCAGCAGCTTGTGGGGGTTCGGGGAACTGTTTTTT
TRBV19	.	TRBJ2-1	.	CASTTWGGTNNEQFF	TGTGCCAGTACCACCTGGGGAGGTACCAACAATGAGCAGTTCTTC
TRBV28	.	TRBJ1-5	.	CASSLFRNQPQHF	TGTGCCAGCAGTTTATTTCGCAATCAGCCCCAGCATTTT
TRBV28	TRBD2	TRBJ2-7	.	CASRTSETYEQYF	TGTGCCAGCCGGACTAGCGAGACCTACGAGCAGTACTTC
TRBV27	TRBD2	TRBJ2-5	.	CASSRGGTREETQYF	TGTGCCAGCAGTCGAGGAGGGACTAGGGAAGAGACCCAGTACTTC
TRBV7-9	.	TRBJ2-3	.	CASSLAKGQRLGDTQYF	TGTGCCAGCAGCTTAGCGAAAGGTCAGCGCCTCGGGGATACGCAGTATTTT
TRBV28	.	TRBJ2-2	.	CASSFIGRNTGELFF	TGTGCCAGCAGTTTTATCGGCAGGAACACCGGGGAGCTGTTTTTT
TRBV25-1	TRBD1	TRBJ1-1	few	CASSHGDRGRAEAFF	TGTGCCAGCAGTCACGGGGACAGGGGGCGAGCTGAAGCTTTCTTT